This T cell receptor (beta chain) was captured by sequencing in a study of blood T cell repertoires in COVID-19. Clones were read by immunoSEQ multiplex PCR, and TCRdb kept only the in-frame ones, dropping some. The repertoire consists of fewer than 200,000 clones, with 80% to 90% occurring once and the leading ten covering approximately 2%. Germline CDR1 is LGHNT and CDR2 is FRNRAP. Trimming took 9 bases from V and 2 from J, leaving 10 bases between them. There are 12 residues in the CDR3. This clonotype was sampled from a man aged 18-30 years who had recovered from COVID-19. The chain couples TRBV12-5 to TRBJ1-1; a possible D gene is TRBD1 (5 bases). The sequenced material came from peripheral blood. The CDR3 DNA reads as TGTGCTAGCTTGCAGGGCAACACTGAAGCTTTCTTT. This encodes CASLQGNTEAFF.